This T cell receptor (beta chain) appears in the sequencing data of a study of CXCR3-negative and CXCR3-positive naive CD8 T cells. On the study more broadly: The dataset comprises 110 million to 150 million TRB reads in total, with about 1.5 +/- 0.3 million reads per library.

Germline assignment: CDR1 SQVTM and CDR2 ANQGSEA. The CDR3 has 14 residues. Naive CD8+ T cells had a CD45RO-CCR7+CD27+CD95- phenotype. Concerning this clonotype itself: Its antigen is as yet unknown.

5' RACE with UMI labels generated the TRB cDNA libraries. From the 5' RACE reads, TCRdb lists one entry per CDR3 protein and no DNA. Across roughly 90,000 distinct CDR3 sequences, the top ten clones capture roughly 1.8% of the sample. The study, taken as a whole, reports: Naive cells used TRBV-TRBJ genes in much the same way whether CXCR3-negative or CXCR3-positive; memory cells did not.

The chain uses TRBV29-1 and TRBJ1-1; TCRdb picks TRBD1, but there is no DNA to check that call. The TCR sequence derives from a human donor in good health. Some clones in this sample may be carry-over from other donors' samples. The sample comprised naive CXCR3- CD8+ T cells from blood. The sample's subset: CD45RO-CCR7+CD27+CD95- naive CD8+ T cells lacking CXCR3 (TNR3-). The CDR3 is CSVEGQALDAEAFF.